This paragraph covers one T cell receptor (beta chain) sequence. Its target is unknown. PCR primers comprised 60 Vbeta and 13 Jbeta primers. The table came from immunoSEQ multiplex PCR; TCRdb's copy has only in-frame clones and leaves some out. This sample carries about 190,000 clones, over 65% of them seen once, and the ten largest clones take approximately 1.8%. This entry belongs to a study of cytomegalovirus exposure and HLA in healthy donors. Whole-study findings and limits: Most of the TCR beta V segments (in an earlier analysis) were productive either about 90% or about 30% of the time.

This CDR3 spans 14 amino acids. The germline V gene has CDR1 MNHNS and CDR2 SASEGT. Unmatched junction bases numbered 6, after V lost 7 bases and J lost 7 bases. The chain links TRBV6-1 to TRBJ2-1, with 11 bases matching TRBD2. The clonotype was recovered from a woman between 25 and 40 years old in good health and CMV-seronegative. The sequenced sample consisted of PBMCs. The CDR3 region has the DNA TGTGCCAGCACAACTAGCGGGGGCTCTAATGAGCAGTTCTTC. Protein product: CASTTSGGSNEQFF.